The present entry profiles one TCR beta chain with its context. The antigen is unknown. Unique molecular identifiers had been added to the TCR beta cDNA libraries. Each CDR3 protein is one row after TCRdb ran MiXCR on the PCR reads. Of roughly 870,000 distinct CDR3 sequences in the sample, approximately 53% are singletons; the top ten hold approximately 4.5%. The data are from a study of post-analysis software for immune sequencing data. General study results and limits: Relative to controls, patients had about 5 TRBV segments at higher frequency, with TRBV5-6, TRBV5-1 and TRBV20-1 among these.

The CDR3 sequence is 15 residues long. Germline-derived CDR1 and CDR2 are MNHEY and SVGAGI. Sequencing used blood. This receptor was identified in a girl aged 10 to 17 with multiple sclerosis. The chain employs TRBV6-5 and TRBJ2-1, with 7 positions matching TRBD1. The end of the DNA is better explained by TRBJ2-7, so the J call may be wrong. CDR3 in amino acids: CASSLGTARYNEQYF. Here the CDR3 DNA reads TGTGCCAGCAGTCTTGGGACAGCCCGCTACAATGAGCAGTACTTC.